These 21 T cell receptor beta chains were sequenced from one sample in a study of blood T cell repertoires in COVID-19. Assay used: immunoSEQ multiplex PCR; TCRdb lists only in-frame clones, some missing. The repertoire includes about 90,000 clones, around 90% of them detected once, and roughly 2% sits in the top ten. Sequences were obtained from peripheral blood. These receptors were obtained from a human donor with active COVID-19. The donor label of this sample is uncertain.

The chain carries TRBV12-1 and TRBJ2-1; the table assigns TRBD1, which was not confirmed against the DNA. TRBV12-1 is described as a pseudogene. The CDR3 length is 15 residues. This CDR3 is CASSFAGQGRNEQFF. The DNA of the CDR3 is TGTGCCAGCAGCTTTGCGGGTCAGGGGCGGAATGAGCAGTTCTTC.

This chain joins TRBV7-2 and TRBJ1-6; D possibly corresponds to TRBD1 (5 bases). This CDR3 comprises 16 residues. Germline loops: CDR1 SGHTA, CDR2 FQGNSA. Trimming left V 5 bases short and J 2 bases short, with 13 bases between. The CDR3 spells CASSEWQGAYNSPLHF. CDR3 coding DNA: TGTGCCAGCAGCGAGTGGCAGGGTGCCTATAATTCACCCCTCCACTTT.

The V and J genes are TRBV13 and TRBJ1-1, with a weak D call TRBD1 (6 bases). The CDR3 spans 18 residues. V dropped 7 bases and J dropped 6 bases, with 30 bases sitting between them. Germline lookup yields CDR1 PRHDT and CDR2 FYEKMQ (reference sequence). This CDR3 reads CASTPRGGISVVSSEAFF. CDR3 in DNA: TGTGCCAGCACCCCTAGGGGGGGGATCTCAGTCGTGTCATCTGAAGCTTTCTTT.

The rearrangement links TRBV9 to TRBJ2-7, with 10 bases identical to TRBD2. The CDR3 has 14 amino acids. V gave up 5 bases and J gave up 2 bases; unmatched junction bases: 4. Germline-derived CDR1 and CDR2 are SGDLS and YYNGEE. The DNA of the CDR3 is TGTGCCAGCAGGACAAGCGGGGGGGCCTACGAGCAGTACTTC. Translating gives CASRTSGGAYEQYF.

V and J are TRBV12-3 or TRBV12-4 and TRBJ2-1, with 8 bases lining up with TRBD2. Trimming took 5 bases from V and 12 from J; bases not matched to a gene: 6. This CDR3 comprises 12 residues. CDR3 sequence reads: CASSPSGTRQFF. In DNA, the CDR3 is TGTGCCAGCAGTCCCTCCGGGACTAGGCAGTTCTTC.

The chain carries TRBV9 and TRBJ2-3, with D possibly being TRBD2 (6 bases). CDR1 is SGDLS and CDR2 is YYNGEE in the germline V gene. The CDR3 contains 14 residues. The germline V and J ends were trimmed by 7 bases and 3 bases, with 15 bases remaining between them. The CDR3 coding sequence is TGTGCCAGCTCCCTGGGGGGAGGTACAGATACGCAGTATTTT. Residues: CASSLGGGTDTQYF.

The J gene is TRBJ2-1, the V gene TRBV2; D is undetermined. This CDR3 comprises 13 residues. V lost 8 bases, J lost 6 bases, and 14 bases lay in between. Germline V lookup: CDR1 SNHLY, CDR2 FYNNEI. CDR3 sequence: CASSLNEANEQFF. In nucleotides, the CDR3 is TGTGCCAGCTCCTTAAATGAGGCCAATGAGCAGTTCTTC.

The rearrangement joins TRBV5-6 to TRBJ1-2, with 10 bases matching TRBD1. Germline trimming cut 1 base from V and 8 bases from J; bases unmatched to any gene: 14. CDR1 and CDR2 from the germline V gene are SGHDT and YYEEEE. The CDR3 spans 17 residues. The CDR3 reads CASSLPTGTGDMGGYTF. CDR3 in DNA: TGTGCCAGCAGCTTGCCTACAGGGACAGGGGATATGGGGGGCTACACCTTC.

As DNA, the CDR3 is TGTGCCAGCAGTTCCACGACAGATCCAAGCTCTGGGGCCAACGTCCTGACTTTC. This gives the protein CASSSTTDPSSGANVLTF. The genes are TRBV28 and TRBJ2-6; maybe TRBD1 (5 bases). Per germline, CDR1 MDHEN and CDR2 SYDVKM. The germline V and J ends were trimmed by 4 bases and 0 bases, with 16 bases remaining between them. The CDR3 has 18 residues. The full variable domain, completed using reference TRBV28 and TRBJ2-6, is DVKVTQSSRYLVKRTGEKVFLECVQDMDHENMFWYRQDPGLGLRLIYFSYDVKMKEKGDIPEGYSVSREKKERFSLILESASTNQTSMYLCASSSTTDPSSGANVLTFGAGSRLTVL.

The chain couples TRBV6-2 or TRBV6-3 to TRBJ2-2; 14 bases agree with TRBD2. Germline V CDR1 and CDR2: MNHEY, SVGEGT. The CDR3 runs to 14 residues. The junction had 1 base not matched to a gene; V was cut back by 6 bases and J by 7 bases. This chain's CDR3 is CASSGLAGGGELFF. The DNA for the CDR3 is TGTGCCAGCAGCGGACTAGCGGGGGGCGGGGAGCTGTTTTTT.

The gene calls are TRBV7-9 and TRBJ1-2; D is possibly TRBD1 (6 bases). Germline V gene sequence: CDR1 SEHNR, CDR2 FQNEAQ (reference sequence). The V and J ends lost 1 base and 3 bases respectively, with 21 bases between them. The CDR3 runs 18 residues. The CDR3 bases are TGTGCCAGCAGCTTAGGGGGGCCGCAGGCTTGGTTTGACTATGGCTACACCTTC. This gives the protein CASSLGGPQAWFDYGYTF.

The chain combines TRBV21-1 with TRBJ2-7; TRBD1 was called by the table and not checked on the DNA. TRBV21-1 is noted as a pseudogene. The CDR3 sequence is 15 residues long. In DNA, the CDR3 is TGTGCCAGTCCCGCAGGGAGGGACAGGATCCACGAGCAGTACTTC. Translating it yields CASPAGRDRIHEQYF.

In this sample, this clone turned up once. The chain uses TRBV7-3 and TRBJ2-2; D is unclear. V was clipped by 6 bases and J by 0 bases, with 8 bases between them. The CDR3 sequence is 14 residues long. Per the germline V gene, CDR1 is SGHTA and CDR2 is FQGTGA. The CDR3 DNA reads TGTGCCAGCAGACCGCAGGCGAACACCGGGGAGCTGTTTTTT. It yields the protein CASRPQANTGELFF.

The chain is built from TRBV7-9 and TRBJ2-7; 9 bases are a match to TRBD1. CDR3 size: 17 residues. Germline V lookup: CDR1 SEHNR, CDR2 FQNEAQ (reference sequence). J was trimmed by 6 bases and V by 5 bases; bases with no gene match: 17. CDR3 sequence (DNA): TGTGCCAGCAGCGAAGCTCTGGTCGGGACAGGGACCCCCGAGCAGTACTTC. It encodes CASSEALVGTGTPEQYF.

V is TRBV19 and J is TRBJ2-5; D is unclear. CDR3 size: 13 residues. V gave up 4 bases and J gave up 2 bases, with 8 bases separating them. CDR1 is LNHDA and CDR2 is SQIVND in the germline V gene (reference sequence). For the CDR3, the DNA is TGTGCCAGTAGTACTAAGATACAAGAGACCCAGTACTTC. Translation gives CASSTKIQETQYF.

As DNA, the CDR3 is TGTGCCAGCAGCCAGGAGGGCCCTCGGGAGACCCAGTACTTC. This encodes CASSQEGPRETQYF. The rearrangement links TRBV7-2 to TRBJ2-5; a weak D match, TRBD2 (6 bases). With 5 bases removed from V and 5 bases from J, the gap between germline ends came to 15 bases. The CDR3 has 14 residues. Germline V gene sequence: CDR1 SGHTA, CDR2 FQGNSA.

This chain connects TRBV6-6 to TRBJ2-5, with 7 bases fitting TRBD1. V lost 6 bases to trimming and J lost 4 bases; unmatched junction nucleotides: 5. The CDR3 has 13 residues. Germline CDR1 and CDR2: MNHNY and SVGAGI (reference sequence). The CDR3 nucleotides are TGTGCCAGCAGCCTACAGGGGAGAGAGACCCAGTACTTC. Protein: CASSLQGRETQYF.

The V and J genes are TRBV9 and TRBJ2-1, with D possibly being TRBD1 (5 bases). Germline V CDR1 and CDR2: SGDLS, YYNGEE. Trimming removed 4 bases at V and 3 bases at J, with 14 bases between. The CDR3 spans 15 residues. The CDR3 nucleotides read TGTGCCAGCAGCTTCCGCGAAAGGGGCTACAATGAGCAGTTCTTC. Translating it yields CASSFRERGYNEQFF.

V usage is TRBV5-1 and J usage is TRBJ2-1, with 8 bases matching TRBD1. CDR1 and CDR2 from the germline V gene are SGHRS and YFSETQ. The CDR3 has 15 amino acids. V shed 0 bases and J 6 bases; nucleotides not matched to a gene: 5. CDR3 residues: CASSLARGPVNEQFF. DNA of the CDR3: TGCGCCAGCAGCTTGGCCAGGGGGCCCGTCAATGAGCAGTTCTTC.

This clone has only one observation. V is TRBV7-2 and J is TRBJ2-5, with TRBD1 identical over 12 bases. The CDR3 is made up of 16 amino acids. Germline loops: CDR1 SGHTA, CDR2 FQGNSA. V lost 4 bases and J lost 5; bases outside the gene matches: 8. Written as DNA, the CDR3 is TGTGCCAGCAGCTCGACCGGGACAGGGGGCTGGGAGACCCAGTACTTC. It specifies CASSSTGTGGWETQYF.

The chain recombines TRBV9 with TRBJ2-1, with a tentative D call TRBD1 (6 bases). Trimming cost V 0 bases and J 10 bases, with 17 bases left between them. Germline V CDR1 and CDR2: SGDLS, YYNGEE. The CDR3 covers 15 residues. The CDR3 protein is CASSVDTGSREEQFF. The CDR3 nucleotides read TGTGCCAGCAGCGTAGACACAGGGTCGAGGGAGGAGCAGTTCTTC.